A single sample gave rise to the 25 T cell receptor beta chains below, sequenced in a study of T-cell reconstitution after alpha-beta-depleted transplantation in children. Construction of the TCRbeta library involved unique molecular identifiers. TCRdb re-called the PCR reads through MiXCR, storing one row per CDR3 protein. This table holds 250,000 or so distinct CDR3 sequences, just under 8.5% found once. Sequences were derived from PBMCs, mostly from graft donor cells, sampled 180 days after TCRalphabeta/CD19-depleted stem cell transplant. Source of these receptors: a male patient under 18 who had a stem cell transplant for acute lymphoblastic leukemia, so the T cells may come from the graft donor.

The sample holds many counts of this clonotype. The chain combines TRBV12-3 or TRBV12-4 with TRBJ1-2; 8 bases fit TRBD1. The V gene end was trimmed by 7 bases and the J gene end by 2 bases; junction bases not matched to a gene: 3. The length of the CDR3 is 13 residues. The CDR3 loop is CASNRQGNYGYTF. Here the CDR3 DNA reads TGTGCCAGCAATCGACAGGGGAACTATGGCTACACCTTC.

This clonotype has ten or more counts. The rearrangement uses TRBV12-3 or TRBV12-4 and TRBJ1-2; D gene uncertain. CDR3 size: 12 residues. V lost 5 bases, J lost 4 bases, and 8 bases lay in between. The CDR3 is CASSPKGYGYTF. The CDR3 nucleotides read TGTGCCAGCAGTCCAAAAGGCTATGGCTACACCTTC.

Many counts were recorded for this clonotype. The chain recombines TRBV10-3 with TRBJ2-3; possible D gene TRBD2, 6 bases. CDR1 is ENHRY and CDR2 is SYGVKD in the germline V gene. There are 15 residues in the CDR3. The V end was cut by 9 bases, the J end by 4 bases, with 20 bases between. CDR3 sequence reads: CAITGAAGRADTQYF. The DNA for the CDR3 is TGTGCCATTACCGGTGCGGCGGGGCGCGCAGATACGCAGTATTTT.

This clonotype occurred a few times. The chain uses TRBV6-2 or TRBV6-3 and TRBJ2-5; 8 nucleotides match TRBD2. Looked up from germline, CDR1 is MNHEY and CDR2 is SVGEGT. The CDR3 has 13 amino acids. V lost 8 bases and J lost 5; bases outside the gene matches: 7. CDR3 in DNA: TGTGCCAGCCTTCGGGGGGGCCTGGAGACCCAGTACTTC. Translation gives CASLRGGLETQYF.

Ten or more counts support this clonotype. The V and J genes are TRBV9 and TRBJ2-1; 11 nucleotides match TRBD2. The J segment lost 4 bases and the V segment lost 4 bases, leaving 4 bases of the junction unmatched. Germline-derived CDR1 and CDR2 are SGDLS and YYNGEE. The CDR3 contains 15 residues. CDR3 loop: CASSLGTSGYNEQFF. Written as DNA, the CDR3 is TGTGCCAGCAGCCTTGGGACTAGCGGATACAATGAGCAGTTCTTC.

This clonotype was counted ten times or more. This chain joins TRBV6-2 or TRBV6-3 and TRBJ2-6, with D tentatively TRBD1 (5 bases). CDR3 size: 20 residues. V dropped 4 bases and J dropped 0 bases, with 22 bases sitting between them. Germline V gene sequence: CDR1 MNHEY, CDR2 SVGEGT. The CDR3: CASSSYRSTRPNSGANVLTF. CDR3 nucleotides: TGTGCCAGCAGTTCATACAGGAGTACCAGGCCCAACTCTGGGGCCAACGTCCTGACTTTC.

This clonotype has just a few counts. The V call is TRBV20-1, the J call TRBJ1-5; TRBD1 matches 7 bases. The CDR3 totals 14 residues. CDR1 and CDR2 (germline): DFQATT, SNEGSKA (reference sequence). Trimming cost V 6 bases and J 5 bases; bases outside gene matches: 10. CDR3 DNA: TGCAGTGCCAAACAGGGGTACCAGGATCAGCCCCAGCATTTT. This encodes CSAKQGYQDQPQHF.

Many counts were recorded for this clonotype. This chain connects TRBV14 to TRBJ2-3; D unresolved. V was trimmed by 6 bases and J by 1 base, leaving 11 bases between them. This CDR3 comprises 14 residues. Germline CDR1 is SGHDN and CDR2 is FVKESK. The CDR3 nucleotides are TGTGCCAGCAGTATGAACTGGGGCACAGATACGCAGTATTTT. Its translation: CASSMNWGTDTQYF.

Comments on this clonotype: One end of the junction fails to match germline, which may point to a read error. V usage is TRBV6-1 and J usage is TRBJ2-7; D might be TRBD2 (5 bases). The germline V gene encodes CDR1 MNHNS and CDR2 SASEGT. This CDR3 spans 13 amino acids. The CDR3 is CGSSPPGRGEQYF. CDR3 sequence (DNA): TGTGGCAGCAGTCCTCCGGGTCGAGGGGAGCAGTACTTC.

This clonotype was detected many times. The chain has TRBV11-2 and TRBJ2-3, with D hard to call. The V and J ends lost 0 bases and 0 bases respectively, with 16 bases between them. Germline V gene data show CDR1 as SGHAT and CDR2 as FQNNGV. The CDR3 sequence is 18 residues long. The CDR3 loop reads CASSLDRSIFSSTDTQYF. For the CDR3, the DNA is TGTGCCAGCAGCTTAGATCGGTCTATTTTCTCCAGCACAGATACGCAGTATTTT.

This clonotype was seen ten or more times. The rearrangement uses TRBV24-1 and TRBJ1-1, with no clear D. In germline, CDR1 is KGHDR, CDR2 SFDVKD. This CDR3 is 13 amino acids long. The V and J ends lost 3 bases and 7 bases respectively, with 11 bases between them. The CDR3 region is CATSDPRSDEAFF. The CDR3 DNA reads as TGTGCCACCAGTGATCCTCGTTCGGATGAAGCTTTCTTT.

This clonotype was seen repeatedly, ten times or more. This rearrangement joins TRBV19 to TRBJ2-3; 8 bases match TRBD2. CDR1 and CDR2 (germline): LNHDA, SQIVND (reference sequence). CDR3 length: 14 residues. V shed 7 bases, J shed 3 bases, and the junction held 6 bases outside the gene matches. The CDR3 region has the DNA TGTGCCAGTAAGCAGCGGGGGTTAACAGATACGCAGTATTTT. Its protein product is CASKQRGLTDTQYF.

As regards this clonotype: This clone may be a read error of a much larger clone one base away. The rearrangement links TRBV5-1 to TRBJ2-7, with 8 nucleotides matching TRBD2. The CDR3 length is 14 residues. Per germline, CDR1 SGHRS and CDR2 YFSETQ. The CDR3, as DNA: TGCGCCAGCAGGGAGCGGGAGCTATCCTACGAGCAGAACTTC. Translation gives CASRERELSYEQNF.

This clonotype was detected a few times. The chain has TRBV20-1 and TRBJ1-5; a possible D gene is TRBD1 (5 bases). The CDR3 has 15 amino acids. Between the trimmed V and J ends, which lost 2 bases and 4 bases, there was a span of 15 bases. CDR1 and CDR2 (germline): DFQATT, SNEGSKA (reference sequence). The CDR3 DNA reads as TGCAGTGCTAGATCGGCGGTGGGGGTGAATCAGCCCCAGCATTTT. Translating it yields CSARSAVGVNQPQHF.

This clonotype has a count of ten or more. The genes are TRBV28 and TRBJ1-4, with unresolved D. V shed 6 bases and J shed 11 bases, with 13 bases lying between them. The CDR3 covers 12 residues. Germline V gives CDR1 MDHEN, CDR2 SYDVKM. The CDR3 DNA sequence: TGTGCCAGCAGCCGCCGGCTAAGGAAACTGTTTTTT. Translating it yields CASSRRLRKLFF. The whole variable domain, remainder taken from reference TRBV28 and TRBJ1-4, is DVKVTQSSRYLVKRTGEKVFLECVQDMDHENMFWYRQDPGLGLRLIYFSYDVKMKEKGDIPEGYSVSREKKERFSLILESASTNQTSMYLCASSRRLRKLFFGSGTQLSVL.

This clonotype was counted at least ten times. The gene calls are TRBV7-9 and TRBJ1-2; tentatively, D is TRBD1 (6 bases). In germline, CDR1 is SEHNR, CDR2 FQNEAQ (reference sequence). The CDR3 has 12 amino acids. Between the trimmed V and J ends, which lost 6 bases and 7 bases, there was a span of 12 bases. The chain's CDR3 is CASRYREGGYTF. CDR3 DNA sequence: TGTGCCAGCAGGTACAGGGAAGGTGGCTACACCTTC.

This clonotype was picked up many times. The chain carries TRBV5-1 and TRBJ1-2; 10 bases line up with TRBD1. The trim removed 4 bases at V and 2 bases at J, leaving 5 bases unmatched. The CDR3 is made up of 15 amino acids. Germline V CDR1 and CDR2: SGHRS, YFSETQ. This CDR3 is CASSATGGENYGYTF. The CDR3 DNA reads as TGCGCCAGCAGCGCGACAGGGGGCGAAAACTATGGCTACACCTTC.

Ten or more counts support this clonotype. The chain has TRBV7-6 and TRBJ1-6, with a weak D call TRBD1 (5 bases). The CDR3 consists of 14 residues. Between the trimmed V and J ends, which lost 5 bases and 9 bases, there was a span of 14 bases. Germline V gene sequence: CDR1 SGHVS, CDR2 FNYEAQ. The CDR3 region has the DNA TGTGCCAGCAGCGAGGTGGGGGGACGTTCACCCCTCCACTTT. This translates into CASSEVGGRSPLHF.

This clonotype was counted at least ten times. CDR3 amino acids: CASSFAGLGVGELFF. The DNA of the CDR3 is TGTGCCAGCAGTTTTGCGGGTTTGGGCGTCGGGGAGCTGTTTTTT. The J gene is TRBJ2-2, the V gene TRBV12-3 or TRBV12-4, with D possibly being TRBD2 (5 bases). V was trimmed by 3 bases and J by 7 bases, leaving 15 bases between them. This CDR3 region has 15 residues.

Many counts were recorded for this clonotype. The chain carries TRBV4-3 and TRBJ1-2, with TRBD1 identical over 11 bases. The ends lost 1 base at V and 4 bases at J; junction bases unmatched: 5. Per the germline V gene, CDR1 is LGHNA and CDR2 is YSLEER. This CDR3 has 16 residues. The CDR3 sequence: CASSQVGTGGGYGYTF. In nucleotides, the CDR3 is TGCGCCAGCAGCCAAGTAGGGACAGGGGGGGGCTATGGCTACACCTTC.

This clonotype has a handful of counts. CDR3 amino acids: CASSDRDRVVVRETQYF. The CDR3 DNA reads as TGTGCCAGCAGTGATAGGGACAGGGTGGTCGTAAGGGAGACCCAGTACTTC. The chain links TRBV2 to TRBJ2-5; 9 bases fit TRBD1. The CDR3 loop spans 17 amino acids. V shed 3 bases, J shed 5 bases, and the junction held 13 bases outside the gene matches. Germline V CDR1 and CDR2: SNHLY, FYNNEI.

This clonotype was seen many times. The V and J genes are TRBV12-3 or TRBV12-4 and TRBJ2-7; D is uncertain. V shed 3 bases and J shed 4 bases, with 7 bases lying between them. The CDR3 extends over 12 amino acids. The CDR3 coding sequence is TGTGCCAGCAGTTTGACTCCTTACGAGCAGTACTTC. Residues: CASSLTPYEQYF.

Concerning this clonotype: Since a much larger clone is just one base distant, this may be a read error. The chain is built from TRBV12-3 or TRBV12-4 and TRBJ1-5; 11 bases align to TRBD1. The length of the CDR3 is 16 residues. With V trimmed by 6 bases and J by 7 bases, 11 bases remained unmatched. CDR3 DNA sequence: TGTGCCAGCAGCCAGGACAGGGGGCGCGTGGGACAGCCCCAGCATTTT. Amino acid sequence: CASSQDRGRVGQPQHF.

The V call is TRBV2, the J call TRBJ2-4; 9 positions match TRBD1. The CDR3 consists of 16 residues. The V segment lost 1 base and the J segment 2 bases; nucleotides outside the gene matches: 3. Germline lookup yields CDR1 SNHLY and CDR2 FYNNEI. CDR3 sequence reads: CASSEEQGATKNIQYF. The CDR3 DNA reads TGTGCCAGCAGTGAAGAACAGGGGGCGACCAAAAACATTCAGTACTTC.

This clonotype was detected many times. This chain uses TRBV12-3 or TRBV12-4 with TRBJ1-2; 7 bases are a match to TRBD1. J lost 5 bases, V lost 5 bases, and 14 bases had no gene match. CDR3 length equals 16 residues. CDR3 sequence (DNA): TGTGCCAGCAGTCCGGGGACAGCCGTATCTAGTTATGGCTACACCTTC. Encoded protein: CASSPGTAVSSYGYTF.